This passage covers 16 T cell receptor beta chains from one sample sequenced in a study of T cells in Graves' hyperthyroidism and ophthalmopathy. There were TCR beta CDR3 regions amplified from RNA transcripts. RT-PCR in the first round (using the HTBI primer set) targeted the TCR CDR3. Each CDR3 protein gets one entry after TCRdb re-called the multiplex PCR reads with MiXCR. The sample lists more than 300,000 distinct CDR3 sequences, more than 11% occurring once. The sample consisted of blood. The receptors derive from a woman in her twenties or thirties with Graves' hyperthyroidism.

V usage is TRBV5-6 and J usage is TRBJ1-1; D gene ambiguous. This CDR3 region has 16 residues. Germline CDR1 reads SGHDT; CDR2 reads YYEEEE. Trimming stripped 0 bases from V and 0 bases from J, with 12 bases between. The DNA for the CDR3 is TGTGCCAGCAGCTTGGAGTTCCAGACCATGAACACTGAAGCTTTCTTT. Protein: CASSLEFQTMNTEAFF.

This clonotype was found many times. The chain combines TRBV20-1 with TRBJ1-4, with D tentatively TRBD1 (5 bases). CDR1 DFQATT and CDR2 SNEGSKA come from the germline V gene (reference sequence). The CDR3 sequence is 14 residues long. Deletions cut 2 bases from V and 5 bases from J, with 12 bases between. This CDR3 is CSARSGPLNEKLFF. CDR3 sequence (DNA): TGCAGTGCTAGATCGGGACCGCTGAATGAAAAACTGTTTTTT.

The sample holds a few counts of this clonotype. J is TRBJ1-6 and V is TRBV28; 9 bases agree with TRBD1. Germline lookup yields CDR1 MDHEN and CDR2 SYDVKM. V lost 11 bases to trimming and J lost 1 base; unmatched junction nucleotides: 9. The CDR3 sequence is 16 residues long. The CDR3 here is CAGSTGGGSYNSPLHF. Here the CDR3 DNA reads TGTGCCGGATCGACAGGGGGTGGATCCTATAATTCACCCCTCCACTTT.

In its sample, this clonotype was seen a few times. The rearrangement uses TRBV5-1 and TRBJ1-5, with 9 nucleotides matching TRBD1. Germline-derived CDR1 and CDR2 are SGHRS and YFSETQ. Unmatched junction bases numbered 7, after V lost 4 bases and J lost 2 bases. CDR3 size: 16 residues. CDR3 coding DNA: TGCGCCAGCAGCCCCGGGACAGGGCTGGGCAATCAGCCCCAGCATTTT. Its protein product is CASSPGTGLGNQPQHF.

This clonotype was seen at least ten times. The chain carries TRBV27 and TRBJ2-7; D is ambiguous. The germline CDR1 and CDR2 sequences are MNHEY and SMNVEV (reference sequence). The length of the CDR3 is 14 residues. The V end lost 3 bases, the J end lost 4 bases, and 13 bases lay between the germline ends. The CDR3 loop reads CASSFMLGDYEQYF. CDR3 DNA sequence: TGTGCCAGCAGTTTCATGTTAGGAGATTACGAGCAGTACTTC.

The CDR3 spells CASSPTGRPLHF. CDR3 in DNA: TGTGCCAGCTCACCAACAGGGCGACCCCTCCACTTT. The chain is built from TRBV18 and TRBJ1-6; possibly TRBD1 for D (6 bases). Trimming took off 2 bases at V and 12 bases at J, with 8 bases between the two ends. The germline gives CDR1 KGHSH, CDR2 LQKENI. The CDR3 has 12 residues.

This clonotype occurred a few times. The chain uses TRBV5-6 and TRBJ2-3; 9 bases agree with TRBD2. The V gene end was trimmed by 4 bases and the J gene end by 5 bases; junction bases not matched to a gene: 5. Germline assignment: CDR1 SGHDT and CDR2 YYEEEE. The CDR3 sequence is 14 residues long. The CDR3 nucleotides read TGTGCCAGCAGCCTGGGACTAGCCCTAGATACGCAGTATTTT. Translated, it gives CASSLGLALDTQYF.

This clonotype was found many times. CDR3 region: CASSQVGGKNTEAFF. DNA of the CDR3: TGTGCCAGCAGCCAAGTAGGAGGAAAGAACACTGAAGCTTTCTTT. The V gene is TRBV3-1, the J gene TRBJ1-1; the D is unclear. V lost 1 base and J 1 base, leaving 10 bases between the germline ends. Germline values: CDR1 LGHDT, CDR2 YNNKEL (reference sequence). This CDR3 is built from 15 residues. Based on the CDR3 plus reference TRBV3-1 and TRBJ1-1, the full variable domain is DTAVSQTPKYLVTQMGNDKSIKCEQNLGHDTMYWYKQDSKKFLKIMFSYNNKELIINETVPNRFSPKSPDKAHLNLHINSLELGDSAVYFCASSQVGGKNTEAFFGQGTRLTVV.

This clonotype appeared many times. The chain combines TRBV12-3 or TRBV12-4 with TRBJ1-5, with 7 bases fitting TRBD1. V was pared by 1 base and J by 4 bases, with 4 bases of the junction left unmatched. The CDR3 runs to 15 residues. The CDR3 bases are TGTGCCAGCAGTTTAGGGACAGGAACTAATCAGCCCCAGCATTTT. Its protein product is CASSLGTGTNQPQHF.

This clonotype has just a few counts. The V and J genes are TRBV29-1 and TRBJ1-2, with D possibly being TRBD1 (6 bases). In germline, CDR1 is SQVTM, CDR2 ANQGSEA. This CDR3 is 14 amino acids long. Trimming left V 1 base short and J 5 bases short, with 14 bases between. The CDR3 here is CSVEGGRGGYGYTF. The CDR3 nucleotides read TGCAGCGTTGAAGGCGGCAGGGGCGGTTATGGCTACACCTTC.

The rearrangement links TRBV28 to TRBJ2-1; 11 nucleotides match TRBD2. Trimming at V came to 2 bases and at J to 7 bases, leaving 19 bases not matched to a gene. Germline V CDR1 and CDR2: MDHEN, SYDVKM. This CDR3 contains 20 residues. Here the CDR3 reads CASSLRLGTVAGGPQNEQFF. Written as DNA, the CDR3 is TGTGCCAGCAGTTTACGCCTAGGGACAGTAGCGGGAGGGCCACAGAATGAGCAGTTCTTC.

The rearrangement links TRBV20-1 to TRBJ2-1; D is perhaps TRBD2 (6 bases). CDR3 length: 15 residues. The germline gives CDR1 DFQATT, CDR2 SNEGSKA (reference sequence). Trimming left V 3 bases short and J 9 bases short, with 21 bases between. The chain's CDR3 is CSASGASTGAVEQFF. CDR3 bases: TGCAGTGCTAGCGGGGCTAGTACGGGAGCGGTTGAGCAGTTCTTC.

The chain employs TRBV7-6 and TRBJ1-2; tentatively, D is TRBD1 (5 bases). Trimming removed 3 bases at V and 2 bases at J, with 10 bases between. The CDR3 loop spans 14 amino acids. Germline CDR1 is SGHVS and CDR2 is FNYEAQ. The CDR3 sequence is CASSFRVTNYGYTF. DNA for the CDR3: TGTGCCAGCAGCTTCAGGGTAACCAACTATGGCTACACCTTC. Full variable domain (rest looked up from reference TRBV7-6 and TRBJ1-2): GAGVSQSPRYKVTKRGQDVALRCDPISGHVSLYWYRQALGQGPEFLTYFNYEAQQDKSGLPNDRFSAERPEGSISTLTIQRTEQRDSAMYRCASSFRVTNYGYTFGSGTRLTVV.

This clonotype was counted many times. The V call is TRBV28, the J call TRBJ2-3; TRBD2 might be the D (5 bases). CDR1 MDHEN and CDR2 SYDVKM come from the germline V gene. V gave up 4 bases and J gave up 3 bases, with 11 bases separating them. The CDR3 extends over 14 amino acids. The CDR3 DNA reads TGTGCCAGCAGTTCCACTAGTTTAACAGATACGCAGTATTTT. Translated, it gives CASSSTSLTDTQYF.

The J gene is TRBJ2-3, the V gene TRBV4-2, with 7 bases lining up with TRBD2. The CDR3 has 18 residues. Germline values: CDR1 LGHNA, CDR2 YNFKEQ. V trimming: 3 bases; J trimming: 2 bases; junction bases outside the gene matches: 14. Written as DNA, the CDR3 is TGTGCCAGCAGCCATCGCCTCACCGGGACTACAAACACAGATACGCAGTATTTT. This encodes CASSHRLTGTTNTDTQYF.

This chain connects TRBV27 to TRBJ2-1; 10 nucleotides match TRBD2. This CDR3 contains 15 residues. Trimming at V came to 2 bases and at J to 7 bases, leaving 5 bases not matched to a gene. CDR1 MNHEY and CDR2 SMNVEV come from the germline V gene (reference sequence). In DNA form, the CDR3 reads TGTGCCAGCAGTTTAGTAGCGGGAGGCTTTAATGAGCAGTTCTTC. Translation gives CASSLVAGGFNEQFF.